Below are 25 T cell receptor beta chains sequenced from a single sample in a study of post-analysis software for immune sequencing data. Study outcomes and limitations: Five or six TRBV segments were significantly more frequent in patients than in controls. TRBV5-6, TRBV5-1 and TRBV20-1 were among these segments.

Their cognate antigens are unknown. Unique molecular identifiers tagged the TCR beta cDNA libraries. Via MiXCR, TCRdb re-called the PCR reads, giving one row per CDR3 protein. The data show roughly 580,000 distinct CDR3 sequences, with around 47% seen just once and 1.7% held by the top ten. The sequenced sample consisted of blood. These receptors all stem from a girl between 10 and 17 years old with multiple sclerosis.

The chain is built from TRBV29-1 and TRBJ2-3; D may be TRBD1 or TRBD2 (5 bases each). Between the trimmed V and J ends, which lost 6 bases and 2 bases, there was a span of 15 bases. The CDR3 is 14 residues long. Looked up from germline, CDR1 is SQVTM and CDR2 is ANQGSEA. CDR3 sequence (DNA): TGCAGCGTCGCCGGGACCGACTACACAGATACGCAGTATTTT. Protein product: CSVAGTDYTDTQYF.

The chain has TRBV4-1 and TRBJ2-4; 7 nucleotides line up with TRBD1. This CDR3 is 16 amino acids long. The J segment lost 2 bases and the V segment lost 3 bases, leaving 7 bases of the junction unmatched. CDR1 is MGHRA, CDR2 YSYEKL, per germline. The CDR3 reads CASSHPPRGPKNIQYF. CDR3 nucleotide sequence: TGCGCCAGCAGCCACCCCCCTAGGGGGCCCAAAAACATTCAGTACTTC.

The chain recombines TRBV6-5 with TRBJ2-3; D is unclear. The germline V gene has CDR1 MNHEY and CDR2 SVGAGI. Trimming shortened V by 8 bases and J by 3 bases, and 12 bases separated the two germline ends. The CDR3 covers 13 residues. In DNA form, the CDR3 reads TGTGCCAGCCATTTGACTGGAACAGATACGCAGTATTTT. This gives the protein CASHLTGTDTQYF.

The chain employs TRBV7-9 and TRBJ2-1; TRBD2 agrees at 7 bases. V gave up 5 bases and J gave up 8 bases; unmatched junction bases: 15. The CDR3 sequence is 16 residues long. Germline V gives CDR1 SEHNR, CDR2 FQNEAQ (reference sequence). The CDR3 region is CASSPPRGAGRDEQFF. Written as DNA, the CDR3 is TGTGCCAGCAGCCCCCCTAGGGGAGCGGGGAGAGATGAGCAGTTCTTC.

This clonotype was counted only a few times. The junction and the germline gene differ at one end; a read error may be behind it. This chain joins TRBV24-1 and TRBJ2-3; D is unresolved. The CDR3 covers 14 residues. In germline, CDR1 is KGHDR, CDR2 SFDVKD. The CDR3 loop is CAASLGQPPDTQYF. The DNA for the CDR3 is TGTGCCGCCAGTCTCGGCCAGCCCCCAGATACGCAGTATTTT.

There are a few counts of this clonotype. The CDR3 nucleotides are TGTGCCAGCAGTGTCACCCCAGGGGGCTACGAGCAGTACTTC. This gives the protein CASSVTPGGYEQYF. The rearrangement links TRBV12-3 or TRBV12-4 to TRBJ2-7; 7 nucleotides line up with TRBD1. Unmatched junction bases numbered 7, after V lost 5 bases and J lost 3 bases. The CDR3 has 14 residues.

This clonotype appeared a few times. The V and J genes are TRBV7-8 and TRBJ2-3; 7 bases are shared with TRBD2. The CDR3 length is 15 residues. Germline CDR1 SGHVS, CDR2 FQNEAQ. Trimming took 7 bases from V and 0 from J; bases not matched to a gene: 7. CDR3 in amino acids: CASTLWGGSTDTQYF. The CDR3 DNA reads TGTGCCAGCACCCTCTGGGGAGGGAGCACAGATACGCAGTATTTT.

This clonotype has just a few counts. The CDR3 spells CATSRAQDGYGYTF. CDR3 nucleotide sequence: TGTGCCACCAGCAGAGCCCAGGACGGATATGGCTACACCTTC. This chain links TRBV15 with TRBJ1-2; unclear D gene. This CDR3 has 14 amino acids. CDR1 and CDR2 (germline): LNHNV, YYDKDF (reference sequence). Between the trimmed V and J ends, which lost 1 base and 5 bases, there was a span of 11 bases.

This chain connects TRBV4-1 to TRBJ2-7; D is ambiguous. Trimming removed 4 bases from V and 2 bases from J, with 15 bases in between. The CDR3 consists of 15 residues. Germline V CDR1 and CDR2: MGHRA, YSYEKL. CDR3 DNA sequence: TGCGCCAGCAGCCTCCAAGGTTCAGCTACCTACGAGCAGTACTTC. It translates to CASSLQGSATYEQYF.

V gene TRBV19 combines with J gene TRBJ2-5; D uncertain. The tail of the sequence fits TRBJ2-7 better, so the J call may be wrong. Germline V gives CDR1 LNHDA, CDR2 SQIVND (reference sequence). The CDR3 sequence is 14 residues long. CDR3 sequence: CASSPSGVLYEQYF. DNA of the CDR3: TGTGCCAGTAGCCCCAGTGGGGTATTGTACGAGCAGTACTTC.

This clonotype occurred a few times. The J gene is TRBJ2-3, the V gene TRBV20-1; 9 nucleotides match TRBD1. The length of the CDR3 is 15 residues. CDR1 and CDR2 (germline): DFQATT, SNEGSKA (reference sequence). Trimming removed 7 bases from V and 4 bases from J; junction bases left unmatched: 12. The CDR3 sequence is CSVPPGQGIPDTQYF. The CDR3 DNA is TGCAGTGTACCCCCCGGACAGGGGATCCCAGATACGCAGTATTTT.

The rearrangement uses TRBV3-1 and TRBJ2-1, with 11 bases lining up with TRBD1. The CDR3 extends over 16 amino acids. V lost 3 bases, J lost 9 bases, and 10 bases stayed unmatched. Per the germline V gene, CDR1 is LGHDT and CDR2 is YNNKEL (reference sequence). CDR3 protein: CASSQGRGQGAGEQFF. CDR3 nucleotides: TGTGCCAGCAGCCAGGGGCGAGGACAGGGGGCCGGTGAGCAGTTCTTC.

The chain couples TRBV15 to TRBJ1-6; perhaps TRBD1 as D (5 bases). The germline V and J ends were trimmed by 0 bases and 9 bases, with 12 bases remaining between them. Germline V gene sequence: CDR1 LNHNV, CDR2 YYDKDF (reference sequence). CDR3 length equals 15 residues. CDR3 DNA sequence: TGTGCCACCAGCAGAGATCGGGACCGCTTTTCACCCCTCCACTTT. It encodes CATSRDRDRFSPLHF.

V and J are TRBV6-5 and TRBJ2-7; D tentatively fits TRBD1 or TRBD2 (5 bases each). V lost 6 bases to trimming and J lost 2 bases, with 20 bases between them. The CDR3 is 16 amino acids. In germline, CDR1 is MNHEY, CDR2 SVGAGI. The CDR3 loop is CASRGDRDRSPYEQYF. In DNA, the CDR3 is TGTGCCAGCAGAGGCGACCGGGACCGATCGCCCTACGAGCAGTACTTC.

A few counts support this clonotype. The chain uses TRBV27 and TRBJ1-1, with a weak D call TRBD1 (6 bases). The ends were cut back, 2 bases at V and 4 bases at J, with 8 bases in the middle. This CDR3 is 13 amino acids long. Germline CDR1 is MNHEY and CDR2 is SMNVEV (reference sequence). The CDR3 here is CASSLATGTEAFF. The CDR3 DNA reads TGTGCCAGCAGTTTAGCGACAGGCACTGAAGCTTTCTTT.

The chain employs TRBV6-5 and TRBJ2-1, with TRBD2 as a possible D gene (7 bases). The germline gives CDR1 MNHEY, CDR2 SVGAGI. CDR3 length: 15 amino acids. The V end lost 7 bases, the J end lost 4 bases, and 17 bases lay between the germline ends. The CDR3 DNA sequence: TGTGCCAGCACCATTTTGGGGGGGGCTTACAATGAGCAGTTCTTC. This sequence encodes CASTILGGAYNEQFF.

This clonotype was detected a few times. One base away lies a much larger clone, so this may be a sequencing read error. This chain joins TRBV7-9 and TRBJ2-7; D remains unclear. TRBJ2-5 explains the end of the DNA better; the J call may be wrong. There are 12 residues in the CDR3. Germline V gene sequence: CDR1 SEHNR, CDR2 FQNEAQ (reference sequence). CDR3 sequence (DNA): TGTGCCAGCAGCTTAAAGGAAGAGACCCAGTACTTC. It is translated as CASSLKEETQYF.

This clonotype was counted a few times. This sequence joins TRBV29-1 and TRBJ2-5; a weak D match, TRBD2 (5 bases). Germline V gene data show CDR1 as SQVTM and CDR2 as ANQGSEA. This CDR3 has 14 amino acids. Trimming stripped 3 bases from V and 5 bases from J, with 16 bases between. CDR3 loop: CSVERRLAGETQYF. The CDR3 DNA reads as TGCAGCGTTGAGCGGAGGCTAGCTGGGGAGACCCAGTACTTC.

This clonotype occurred a few times. The rearrangement uses TRBV12-3 or TRBV12-4 and TRBJ2-1; D gene ambiguous. This CDR3 spans 14 amino acids. The V and J ends lost 4 bases and 0 bases respectively, with 7 bases between them. The CDR3 DNA is TGTGCCAGCAGTTGGGCAGGCTCCTACAATGAGCAGTTCTTC. It codes for CASSWAGSYNEQFF.

This sequence joins TRBV12-3 or TRBV12-4 and TRBJ2-6; D is undetermined. Trimming took off 6 bases at V and 0 bases at J, with 9 bases between the two ends. The CDR3 has 15 amino acids. For the CDR3, the DNA is TGTGCCAGCAGAGAAGGATCCTCTGGGGCCAACGTCCTGACTTTC. This sequence encodes CASREGSSGANVLTF.

A note on this clonotype: An end of the junction differs from the germline gene, which may be a read error. V gene TRBV12-3 or TRBV12-4 combines with J gene TRBJ2-5, with D tentatively TRBD1 (6 bases). The CDR3 length is 16 residues. The CDR3 reads CANSFIRGQNQETQYF. CDR3 coding DNA: TGTGCCAACAGTTTCATCCGCGGACAGAACCAAGAGACCCAGTACTTC.

This clonotype was observed a handful of times. The V gene is TRBV4-2, the J gene TRBJ2-3, with 13 bases that match TRBD2. CDR3 length: 17 amino acids. CDR1 LGHNA and CDR2 YNFKEQ come from the germline V gene. J was trimmed by 6 bases and V by 3 bases; bases with no gene match: 9. The CDR3 DNA sequence: TGTGCCAGCAGCCACCCGGGACTAGCGGGGCCTCGGGATACGCAGTATTTT. Its translation is CASSHPGLAGPRDTQYF.

The J gene is TRBJ1-5, the V gene TRBV10-3; 10 bases are a match to TRBD1. The germline CDR1 and CDR2 sequences are ENHRY and SYGVKD. The length of the CDR3 is 13 residues. Trimming cost V 7 bases and J 6 bases; bases outside gene matches: 3. CDR3 residues: CAITGDRGQPQHF. CDR3 coding DNA: TGTGCCATCACTGGGGACAGGGGTCAGCCCCAGCATTTT.

This clonotype was recorded a few times. The V and J genes are TRBV5-1 and TRBJ2-7; TRBD2 matches 9 bases. Trimming removed 4 bases from V and 3 bases from J; junction bases left unmatched: 8. The CDR3 spans 15 residues. Germline V gene lookup returns CDR1 SGHRS and CDR2 YFSETQ. DNA for the CDR3: TGCGCCAGCAGCCCCCGGGGTAGCGGGGGCTACGAGCAGTACTTC. Its translation is CASSPRGSGGYEQYF.

This clonotype was detected only a few times. The chain combines TRBV20-1 with TRBJ1-1, with 9 bases that match TRBD1. Germline CDR1 reads DFQATT; CDR2 reads SNEGSKA (reference sequence). With V trimmed by 1 base and J by 5 bases, 5 bases remained unmatched. This CDR3 is built from 14 residues. The CDR3 spells CSARGPTGGTEAFF. For the CDR3, the DNA is TGCAGTGCTAGAGGGCCGACAGGGGGGACTGAAGCTTTCTTT.